Here is one T cell receptor beta chain with its context. What it recognizes is unknown. Each sample contributed around 1.1 x 10^5 TCR templates to the assay. Some clones are missing from TCRdb's copy, which holds only in-frame ones; the method was immunoSEQ multiplex PCR. Of nearly 95,000 clones in the sample, around 94% were seen once. The data were obtained in a study of siplizumab effects on memory and regulatory T cells. Whole-study findings and limits: Naive versus memory phenotype went unassigned for roughly 75-97% of proliferating CD4+ or CD8+ clones.

The sequencing input was non-Treg CD4+ T cells sorted from blood. This TCR was recovered from a human donor in good health.

This CDR3 reads CASSRPAGGQGVFNGYTF. In DNA, the CDR3 is TGTGCCAGCAGTCGCCCCGCCGGGGGACAGGGGGTATTTAATGGCTACACCTTC. The chain links TRBV25-1 to TRBJ1-2, with 11 bases lining up with TRBD1. With 5 bases clipped from V and 6 bases from J, the junction kept 17 bases outside the gene matches. Germline V gene data show CDR1 as MGHDK and CDR2 as SYGVNS. The CDR3 is made up of 18 amino acids.